This T cell receptor (beta chain) comes out of a study of blood T cell repertoires in COVID-19. On the study more broadly: There were acute and convalescent COVID-19 samples, and they came from the United States, Italy and Spain.

Looked up from germline, CDR1 is MNHEY and CDR2 is SVGAGI. Trimming shortened V by 6 bases and J by 7 bases, and 18 bases separated the two germline ends. CDR3 length: 15 amino acids. Assay used: immunoSEQ multiplex PCR; TCRdb lists only in-frame clones, some missing. The table shows around 190,000 clones, with approximately 89% occurring only once. The chain recombines TRBV6-5 with TRBJ1-4; a weak D match, TRBD1 (6 bases). This sequence originates from a woman aged 60-70 years with acute or convalescent COVID-19. The sample consisted of peripheral blood. The CDR3 loop reads CASRAQGTQGEKLFF. The CDR3 DNA reads TGTGCCAGCAGGGCCCAGGGGACACAAGGTGAAAAACTGTTTTTT.